These T cell receptor beta chains were read from a single sample in a study of cytomegalovirus exposure and HLA in healthy donors. The repertoire was sequenced with immunoSEQ multiplex PCR; TCRdb's copy has only in-frame clones and lacks some. This table has about 100,000 clones, around three quarters appearing once. The sample was PBMCs. Receptors originate from a female donor in good health and CMV-seropositive. The CDR3 runs from the conserved cysteine through the conserved F or W. D genes are given only for firm matches. Some rows have no size entry. The others give once, few or many, or a class for an expanded clone.

TRBD2	NA	TRBV4-1	TRBJ2-1	CASSQETSGSRPSWEQFF	TGCGCCAGCAGCCAAGAAACTAGCGGGAGTAGGCCCTCCTGGGAGCAGTTCTTC
TRBD1	once	TRBV19	TRBJ1-2	CASSMGTGKNYGYTF	TGTGCCAGTAGTATGGGGACAGGGAAGAACTATGGCTACACCTTC
TRBD1	NA	TRBV4-1	TRBJ1-1	CASSLQGTGGTEAFF	TGCGCCAGCAGCCTCCAAGGGACAGGGGGAACTGAAGCTTTCTTT
TRBD1	NA	TRBV5-1	TRBJ1-1	CASSRRRDRGLDTEAFF	TGCGCCAGCAGCCGGCGGCGGGACAGGGGGCTGGACACTGAAGCTTTCTTT
TRBD2	NA	TRBV7-9	TRBJ2-5	CSSSSRTSGSFETQYF	TGTTCCAGCAGCTCCAGGACTAGCGGGAGCTTCGAGACCCAGTACTTC
TRBD1	NA	TRBV6-1	TRBJ1-1	CASGQGTEAFF	TGTGCCAGCGGACAGGGGACTGAAGCTTTCTTT
TRBD1	NA	TRBV7-9	TRBJ2-7	CASSRPGGAEQYF	TGTGCCAGCAGCCGCCCAGGGGGAGCCGAGCAGTACTTC
TRBD1	NA	TRBV6-1	TRBJ1-1	CASSAEQGEAFF	TGTGCCAGCAGTGCTGAACAGGGGGAAGCTTTCTTT
TRBD1	NA	TRBV7-2	TRBJ1-1	CASSSHRDRGNTEAFF	TGTGCCAGCAGCTCCCACCGGGACAGGGGGAACACTGAAGCTTTCTTT
NA	few	TRBV18	TRBJ1-3	CASSPQGSGNTIYF	TGTGCCAGCTCACCCCAGGGTTCTGGAAACACCATATATTTT
TRBD1	NA	TRBV5-1	TRBJ2-1	CASSLAGQGVLYNEQFF	TGCGCCAGCAGCTTGGCCGGACAGGGCGTACTTTACAATGAGCAGTTCTTC
TRBD1	NA	TRBV27	TRBJ1-2	CASSSLQQGALDGYTF	TGTGCCAGCAGTTCTCTCCAACAGGGGGCGCTGGATGGCTACACCTTC
NA	few	TRBV5-8	TRBJ1-5	CASTRGQSNQPQHF	TGTGCCAGCACCAGGGGCCAGAGCAATCAGCCCCAGCATTTT
NA	NA	TRBV7-8	TRBJ1-5	CASSLGVLGGPQHF	TGTGCCAGCAGCTTAGGGGTGCTAGGGGGTCCCCAGCATTTT
NA	NA	TRBV10-2	TRBJ2-1	CASSESGSGEQFF	TGCGCCAGCAGTGAGTCCGGGAGTGGTGAGCAGTTCTTC
TRBD1	once	TRBV19	TRBJ2-7	CASSGLRGPHYEQYF	TGTGCCAGTAGCGGACTCAGGGGGCCCCACTACGAGCAGTACTTC
NA	NA	TRBV12-1	TRBJ2-5	CASSFSPLLATGTQYF	TGTGCCAGCAGCTTTTCTCCTCTACTAGCCACGGGGACCCAGTACTTC
NA	once	TRBV29-1	TRBJ1-1	CSVEGLLNTEAFF	TGCAGCGTTGAGGGGCTCCTTAACACTGAAGCTTTCTTT
NA	NA	TRBV7-7	TRBJ2-7	CASSSGQQYEQYF	TGTGCCAGCAGCTCCGGACAGCAGTACGAGCAGTACTTC
TRBD2	few	TRBV29-1	TRBJ2-3	CSVEGAREHTSTDTQYF	TGCAGCGTTGAAGGGGCGCGGGAGCATACTAGCACAGATACGCAGTATTTT
NA	NA	TRBV6-4	TRBJ2-1	CASSDLSGSQFF	TGTGCCAGCAGTGATCTGAGTGGGAGCCAGTTCTTC
NA	NA	TRBV5-1	TRBJ1-4	CASSQTGGNEKLFF	TGCGCCAGCAGCCAGACAGGAGGTAATGAAAAACTGTTTTTT
TRBD2	NA	TRBV28	TRBJ2-7	CASSLIRTSGGAEQYF	TGTGCCAGCAGTTTAATACGGACTAGCGGGGGGGCCGAGCAGTACTTC
TRBD2	few	TRBV5-8	TRBJ2-1	CASSSPGTSGHGEQFF	TGTGCCAGCAGCTCCCCCGGGACTAGCGGTCACGGTGAGCAGTTCTTC
TRBD2	NA	TRBV5-6	TRBJ2-7	CASSLTSGSSYEQYF	TGTGCCAGCAGCTTAACTAGCGGGAGCTCCTACGAGCAGTACTTC
NA	NA	TRBV7-2	TRBJ2-7	CASNKDSGLSYEQYF	TGTGCCAGCAATAAGGACTCCGGCCTTTCCTACGAGCAGTACTTC
TRBD1	NA	TRBV27	TRBJ1-2	CASRLGGPGDYGYTF	TGTGCCAGCAGGTTAGGGGGCCCCGGAGACTATGGCTACACCTTC
NA	NA	TRBV19	TRBJ2-3	CASSMYGGIETDTQYF	TGTGCCAGTAGTATGTACGGGGGTATTGAGACAGATACGCAGTATTTT
NA	few	TRBV18	TRBJ1-1	CASSAARADTEAFF	TGTGCCAGCTCAGCGGCGCGGGCGGACACTGAAGCTTTCTTT
TRBD1	NA	TRBV7-2	TRBJ2-7	CASSPLGTGPYEQYF	TGTGCCAGCAGCCCGCTCGGGACAGGACCTTACGAGCAGTACTTC
NA	once	TRBV6-7	TRBJ2-7	CASSGPGIYEQYF	TGTGCCAGCAGTGGTCCGGGAATCTACGAGCAGTACTTC
TRBD2	NA	TRBV2	TRBJ2-4	CASRGLAGGKNIQYF	TGTGCCAGCAGAGGACTAGCGGGGGGGAAAAACATTCAGTACTTC
TRBD1	once	TRBV19	TRBJ2-2	CASSIVTGGWGTGELFF	TGTGCCAGTAGTATTGTCACAGGGGGTTGGGGCACCGGGGAGCTGTTTTTT
TRBD1	NA	TRBV5-1	TRBJ1-1	CASSLAPQGETEAFF	TGCGCCAGCAGCTTGGCCCCGCAGGGGGAAACTGAAGCTTTCTTT
TRBD1	NA	TRBV6-1	TRBJ2-7	CASSKRGQGWEQYF	TGTGCCAGCAGTAAACGCGGACAGGGCTGGGAGCAGTACTTC
NA	NA	TRBV27	TRBJ2-7	CASSLRTSSYGQYF	TGTGCCAGCAGTCTAAGGACTTCCTCCTACGGGCAGTACTTC
NA	once	TRBV4-3	TRBJ1-4	CASSQDRVPNEKLFF	TGCGCCAGCAGCCAAGACAGGGTACCTAATGAAAAACTGTTTTTT
NA	once	TRBV29-1	TRBJ2-5	CSVETREGTQYF	TGCAGCGTTGAAACCAGGGAAGGGACCCAGTACTTC
TRBD2	NA	TRBV7-2	TRBJ2-1	CASSRRLAGDAYNEQFF	TGTGCCAGCAGCCGAAGACTAGCGGGAGATGCCTACAATGAGCAGTTCTTC
NA	NA	TRBV6-1	TRBJ1-1	CASRTSKANTEAFF	TGTGCCAGCAGGACTTCGAAGGCGAACACTGAAGCTTTCTTT
NA	NA	TRBV5-6	TRBJ2-7	CASSLGTHEQYF	TGTGCCAGCAGCCTCGGGACACACGAGCAGTACTTC